Shown below are 28 T cell receptor beta chains from a single sample sequenced in a study of T cell responses to AZD1222 COVID-19 vaccine. This table comes from immunoSEQ multiplex PCR, and its TCRdb copy is limited to in-frame clones, with some not included. The table shows about 97,000 clones, with about 88% occurring only once. The material was peripheral blood, obtained on day 0 of AZD1222 vaccination. The receptors were gathered from an adult in good health.

The gene calls are TRBV6-6 and TRBJ1-5; unclear D gene. CDR3 length: 11 amino acids. Germline lookup yields CDR1 MNHNY and CDR2 SVGAGI (reference sequence). Trimming removed 7 bases at V and 4 bases at J, with 5 bases between. The CDR3 nucleotides are TGTGCCAGCAAAAATAATCAGCCCCAGCATTTT. It specifies CASKNNQPQHF.

CDR3 in amino acids: CASSQNLGELFF. DNA for the CDR3: TGTGCCAGCAGCCAAAACCTCGGGGAGCTGTTTTTT. V gene TRBV3-1 (or the pseudogene TRBV3-2) combines with J gene TRBJ2-2, with no clear D. The germline V gene has CDR1 LGHDT and CDR2 YNNKEL (reference sequence). The V end lost 2 bases, the J end lost 7 bases, and 5 bases lay between the germline ends. The CDR3 has 12 amino acids.

The rearrangement links TRBV14 to TRBJ1-1; maybe TRBD1 (6 bases). The CDR3 runs 15 residues. CDR1 is SGHDN and CDR2 is FVKESK in the germline V gene. V lost 3 bases to trimming and J lost 1 base, with 12 bases between them. The CDR3: CASSHRGQTNTEAFF. The CDR3 nucleotides are TGTGCCAGCAGCCACAGAGGACAGACGAACACTGAAGCTTTCTTT.

The sample holds one count of this clone. V is TRBV27 and J is TRBJ2-3, with D perhaps TRBD2 (6 bases). The germline V and J ends were trimmed by 3 bases and 3 bases, with 10 bases remaining between them. Germline-derived CDR1 and CDR2 are MNHEY and SMNVEV (reference sequence). This CDR3 comprises 14 residues. The CDR3 region has the DNA TGTGCCAGCAGTTTTGGAGGGCGGACAGATACGCAGTATTTT. It is translated as CASSFGGRTDTQYF.

This chain connects TRBV12-3 or TRBV12-4 to TRBJ2-3; D uncertain. The CDR3 consists of 11 residues. The V end was cut by 4 bases, the J end by 7 bases, with 6 bases between. Here the CDR3 reads CASSSYYTQYF. DNA of the CDR3: TGTGCCAGCAGTTCATACTATACGCAGTATTTT.

The chain carries TRBV30 and TRBJ2-7; D tentatively fits TRBD1 or TRBD2 (5 bases each). The germline V and J ends were trimmed by 1 base and 9 bases, with 16 bases remaining between them. Germline CDR1 is GTSNPN and CDR2 is SVGIG (reference sequence). This CDR3 has 13 residues. The CDR3 region has the DNA TGTGCCTGGAGTGCCGCAGGCTTGGGGGTGCAGTACTTC. It is translated as CAWSAAGLGVQYF. The variable domain in full, with the rest retrieved from reference TRBV30 and TRBJ2-7, is SQTIHQWPATLVQPVGSPLSLECTVEGTSNPNLYWYRQAAGRGLQLLFYSVGIGQISSEVPQNLSASRPQDRQFILSSKKLLLSDSGFYLCAWSAAGLGVQYFGPGTRLTVT.

The chain has TRBV5-4 and TRBJ1-2; no definite D call. V was cut by 0 bases and J by 5 bases, with 11 bases left in between. Per germline, CDR1 SGHNT and CDR2 YYREEE (reference sequence). The CDR3 runs to 14 residues. This CDR3 reads CASSLDYGVYGYTF. Written as DNA, the CDR3 is TGTGCCAGCAGCTTGGATTACGGAGTGTATGGCTACACCTTC. Based on the CDR3 plus reference TRBV5-4 and TRBJ1-2, the full variable domain is ETGVTQSPTHLIKTRGQQVTLRCSSQSGHNTVSWYQQALGQGPQFIFQYYREEENGRGNFPPRFSGLQFPNYSSELNVNALELDDSALYLCASSLDYGVYGYTFGSGTRLTVV.

This chain links TRBV2 with TRBJ1-5; 10 bases agree with TRBD1. The germline V gene encodes CDR1 SNHLY and CDR2 FYNNEI. J was trimmed by 1 base and V by 6 bases; bases with no gene match: 3. This CDR3 is built from 15 residues. As DNA, the CDR3 is TGTGCCAGCAGCGGACAGGGGGTAAGCAATCAGCCCCAGCATTTT. Translating gives CASSGQGVSNQPQHF.

This chain links TRBV30 with TRBJ1-6, with unresolved D. Per germline, CDR1 GTSNPN and CDR2 SVGIG (reference sequence). Trimming took off 2 bases at V and 10 bases at J, with 12 bases between the two ends. The CDR3 contains 13 residues. For the CDR3, the DNA is TGTGCCTGGAGTATGACTCCGCGGTCACCCCTCCACTTT. As protein: CAWSMTPRSPLHF.

J is TRBJ1-1 and V is TRBV25-1; no reliable D call. The CDR3 extends over 12 amino acids. CDR1 MGHDK and CDR2 SYGVNS come from the germline V gene. Trimming took 0 bases from V and 2 from J, leaving 1 base between them. CDR3 sequence: CASSEYNTEAFF. As DNA, the CDR3 is TGTGCCAGCAGTGAATACAACACTGAAGCTTTCTTT.

The CDR3, as DNA: TGTGCCACTTCCCCAAGGTTCCCACAAGAGACCCAGTACTTC. This encodes CATSPRFPQETQYF. The chain has TRBV28 and TRBJ2-5; D not resolved. The V end was cut by 10 bases, the J end by 2 bases, with 17 bases between. This CDR3 has 14 residues. The germline V gene encodes CDR1 MDHEN and CDR2 SYDVKM.

CDR3 region: CASSAFLAGGYSYEQYF. The CDR3 nucleotides read TGTGCCAGCAGTGCTTTCCTAGCGGGGGGGTACTCCTACGAGCAGTACTTC. V is TRBV2 and J is TRBJ2-7, with TRBD2 matching 12 bases. V was pared by 4 bases and J by 0 bases, with 7 bases of the junction left unmatched. The CDR3 is 17 residues long. CDR1 and CDR2 (germline): SNHLY, FYNNEI. The full variable domain, in which reference TRBV2 and TRBJ2-7 provide the parts outside the CDR3, is EPEVTQTPSHQVTQMGQEVILRCVPISNHLYFYWYRQILGQKVEFLVSFYNNEISEKSEIFDDQFSVERPDGSNFTLKIRSTKLEDSAMYFCASSAFLAGGYSYEQYFGPGTRLTVT.

V usage is TRBV27 and J usage is TRBJ1-5, with D possibly matching TRBD1 (6 bases). This CDR3 is 17 amino acids long. The germline V gene encodes CDR1 MNHEY and CDR2 SMNVEV (reference sequence). Trimming took off 10 bases at V and 3 bases at J, with 25 bases between the two ends. The CDR3 DNA reads as TGTGCCACCTATACCCTTGGGGGGGCCAGGCACAATCAGCCCCAGCATTTT. Translation: CATYTLGGARHNQPQHF.

The chain uses TRBV18 and TRBJ1-4; D uncertain. V was trimmed by 0 bases and J by 4 bases, leaving 15 bases between them. From germline, CDR1 is KGHSH and CDR2 LQKENI. The CDR3 has 17 amino acids. The CDR3 reads CASSPPLPPTDNEKLFF. The CDR3 DNA sequence: TGTGCCAGCTCACCACCTTTGCCGCCCACTGATAATGAAAAACTGTTTTTT.

This chain uses TRBV4-2 with TRBJ2-2, with D maybe TRBD1 (6 bases). V lost 3 bases to trimming and J lost 1 base, with 9 bases between them. Germline CDR1 is LGHNA and CDR2 is YNFKEQ. The CDR3 totals 15 residues. The CDR3 sequence is CASSHGTKNTGELFF. The DNA for the CDR3 is TGTGCCAGCAGCCACGGGACAAAGAACACCGGGGAGCTGTTTTTT.

This chain uses TRBV29-1 with TRBJ1-2; D perhaps matches TRBD1 (5 bases). Germline CDR1 reads SQVTM; CDR2 reads ANQGSEA. V was pared by 2 bases and J by 0 bases, with 19 bases between. CDR3 size: 17 residues. The CDR3 DNA sequence: TGCAGCGTTGAACCGCCGGGACGTCAAAGGTCTAACTATGGCTACACCTTC. As protein: CSVEPPGRQRSNYGYTF.

The CDR3 reads CASSYSRDRAFNEQFF. The CDR3, as DNA: TGTGCCAGCAGTTACTCGAGGGACAGGGCTTTCAATGAGCAGTTCTTC. The chain recombines TRBV6-2 or TRBV6-3 with TRBJ2-1; TRBD1 agrees at 9 bases. Germline CDR1 MNHEY, CDR2 SVGEGT. Trimming removed 0 bases from V and 6 bases from J; junction bases left unmatched: 6. The CDR3 loop spans 16 amino acids.

The genes are TRBV6-5 and TRBJ1-3; no definite D call. V dropped 11 bases and J dropped 4 bases, with 9 bases sitting between them. The CDR3 consists of 11 residues. Germline CDR1 is MNHEY and CDR2 is SVGAGI. The CDR3 region is CAAFSGNTIYF. The DNA for the CDR3 is TGTGCCGCTTTCTCGGGAAACACCATATATTTT.

V and J are TRBV11-2 and TRBJ2-2, with 7 bases matching TRBD2. V trimming: 1 base; J trimming: 5 bases; junction bases outside the gene matches: 7. The CDR3 has 16 amino acids. The V gene's germline CDR1 is SGHAT and CDR2 FQNNGV. As DNA, the CDR3 is TGTGCCAGCAGCTTAGGGGCGGGGGTTTATACCGGGGAGCTGTTTTTT. Translation gives CASSLGAGVYTGELFF.

The chain is built from TRBV7-9 and TRBJ1-2; D is possibly TRBD1 (5 bases). V was shortened by 5 bases and J by 4 bases, with 14 bases between the two germline ends. The CDR3 consists of 14 residues. The V gene's germline CDR1 is SEHNR and CDR2 FQNEAQ (reference sequence). Here the CDR3 reads CASSPSGPSYGYTF. The CDR3 coding sequence is TGTGCCAGCAGCCCCTCGGGACCTAGCTATGGCTACACCTTC. Drawing the rest from reference TRBV7-9 and TRBJ1-2, the complete variable domain is DTGVSQNPRHKITKRGQNVTFRCDPISEHNRLYWYRQTLGQGPEFLTYFQNEAQLEKSRLLSDRFSAERPKGSFSTLEIQRTEQGDSAMYLCASSPSGPSYGYTFGSGTRLTVV.

The genes are TRBV29-1 and TRBJ1-2; D is possibly TRBD1 (5 bases). Trimming took 7 bases from V and 5 from J, leaving 17 bases between them. Looked up from germline, CDR1 is SQVTM and CDR2 is ANQGSEA. The CDR3 runs 13 residues. The CDR3 here is CSGDLGRNYGYTF. The CDR3 DNA is TGCAGCGGCGACCTGGGACGGAATTATGGCTACACCTTC.

This chain uses TRBV7-2 with TRBJ1-5; D might be TRBD1 (5 bases). The CDR3 runs to 16 residues. The germline CDR1 and CDR2 sequences are SGHTA and FQGNSA. Trimming removed 5 bases from V and 1 base from J, with 15 bases in between. This CDR3 reads CASSLGPWGSNQPQHF. Here the CDR3 DNA reads TGTGCCAGCAGCCTGGGACCTTGGGGGAGCAATCAGCCCCAGCATTTT.

This chain joins TRBV2 and TRBJ2-3; 9 bases are a match to TRBD1. V trimming: 9 bases; J trimming: 0 bases; junction bases outside the gene matches: 7. Germline loops: CDR1 SNHLY, CDR2 FYNNEI. This CDR3 comprises 15 residues. The CDR3 spells CASGTGTGSTDTQYF. The CDR3 DNA is TGTGCCAGTGGGACAGGGACGGGGAGCACAGATACGCAGTATTTT.

This clone was seen once. The chain is built from TRBV11-3 and TRBJ2-3; 10 positions agree with TRBD1. CDR1 SGHNT and CDR2 YENEEA come from the germline V gene. With V trimmed by 5 bases and J by 5 bases, 10 bases remained unmatched. This CDR3 contains 16 residues. In DNA form, the CDR3 reads TGTGCCAGCAGCCCAAGGACAGGGGGTCGGCAAGATACGCAGTATTTT. Translating gives CASSPRTGGRQDTQYF.

This sequence joins TRBV7-9 and TRBJ2-1; D tentatively reads TRBD1 or TRBD2 (5 bases each). The germline V gene encodes CDR1 SEHNR and CDR2 FQNEAQ (reference sequence). This CDR3 spans 15 amino acids. The V end lost 2 bases, the J end lost 7 bases, and 15 bases lay between the germline ends. The CDR3 loop is CASSLRSGRWNEQFF. The CDR3 DNA reads TGTGCCAGCAGCTTACGGTCGGGACGGTGGAATGAGCAGTTCTTC. Full variable domain (remainder filled in from reference TRBV7-9 and TRBJ2-1): DTGVSQNPRHKITKRGQNVTFRCDPISEHNRLYWYRQTLGQGPEFLTYFQNEAQLEKSRLLSDRFSAERPKGSFSTLEIQRTEQGDSAMYLCASSLRSGRWNEQFFGPGTRLTVL.

The chain recombines TRBV7-8 with TRBJ1-6, with D uncertain. The CDR3 is 14 amino acids. Germline-derived CDR1 and CDR2 are SGHVS and FQNEAQ. Deletions cut 5 bases from V and 5 bases from J, with 10 bases between. In DNA form, the CDR3 reads TGTGCCAGCAGCCCGCCGACGGATAATTCACCCCTCCACTTT. Translating gives CASSPPTDNSPLHF.

The rearrangement joins TRBV5-4 to TRBJ2-7, with D perhaps given as TRBD1 or TRBD2 (5 bases each). Germline values: CDR1 SGHNT, CDR2 YYREEE (reference sequence). V was shortened by 4 bases and J by 5 bases, with 13 bases between the two germline ends. This CDR3 is built from 13 residues. In nucleotides, the CDR3 is TGTGCCAGCAGCCAATTCCAGGGAGACGAGCAGTACTTC. Its translation: CASSQFQGDEQYF.

The chain is built from TRBV30 and TRBJ1-5; possible D gene TRBD1, 6 bases. In germline, CDR1 is GTSNPN, CDR2 SVGIG (reference sequence). The CDR3 has 13 residues. Trimming removed 0 bases from V and 5 bases from J, with 8 bases in between. The CDR3 bases are TGTGCCTGGAGTGTCTCAGGGGATCAGCCCCAGCATTTT. This gives the protein CAWSVSGDQPQHF.